Listed below are T cell receptor beta chains from one sample, sequenced in a study of T cell responses to AZD1222 COVID-19 vaccine. Only in-frame clones appear in the TCRdb table, and some are missing; sequencing was by immunoSEQ multiplex PCR. The repertoire holds fewer than 200,000 clones, with roughly 92% as singletons. Specimen: peripheral blood, collected on day 0 of AZD1222 vaccination. These receptor sequences come from an adult in good health. Both conserved end residues are part of each CDR3. Fields, in order: J gene, V gene, CDR3 protein.

TRBJ1-3	TRBV7-2	CASSISGGPGNTIYF
TRBJ2-3	TRBV6-1	CASSEEVGGATDTQYF
TRBJ2-2	TRBV6-1	CASSEWTANTGELFF
TRBJ1-1	TRBV28	CASSLRSALAFF
TRBJ1-2	TRBV2	CASSEVLAALNYTF
TRBJ2-2	TRBV19	CATRGQVFTGELFF
TRBJ2-7	TRBV15	CATSPGLTYEQYF
TRBJ1-2	TRBV7-9	CASSPRTGEGNGYTF
TRBJ1-1	TRBV10-2	CASSESAGYTEAFF
TRBJ2-1	TRBV6-5	CASSYGLPGSYNEQFF
TRBJ1-2	TRBV29-1	CSVKGQGYGYTF
TRBJ1-2	TRBV12-5	CASGAGQTSPRDGYTF
TRBJ2-1	TRBV4-3	CASSRDFSNEQFF
TRBJ1-4	TRBV5-5	CASSTGTPNEKLFF
TRBJ2-3	TRBV6-5	CASSYDADTQYF
TRBJ1-1	TRBV4-1	CASSQVYRELMNTEAFF
TRBJ2-7	TRBV5-1	CASRHGPGPRTEQYF
TRBJ2-2	TRBV19	CASSIWPAGELFF
TRBJ1-5	TRBV4-1	CASSQEEGNQPQHF
TRBJ2-2	TRBV4-1	CASSPRGEANTGELFF
TRBJ1-4	TRBV19	CASSSLTSSNEKLFF
TRBJ2-7	TRBV9	CASSPSVGEQYF
TRBJ1-6	TRBV4-1	CASSLDPGNNNSPLHF
TRBJ2-5	TRBV25-1	CASSGLARRETQYF
TRBJ1-2	TRBV3-1/TRBV3-2	CASSQDRTDNYGYTF
TRBJ1-1	TRBV2	CASSPTGVNTEAFF
TRBJ2-1	TRBV11-2	CASSTRDEYNEQFF
TRBJ2-7	TRBV18	CASSPPTARESDEQYF
TRBJ2-6	TRBV10-3	CAISGQLSGANVLTF
TRBJ2-2	TRBV24-1	CATSGTGPGELFF
TRBJ1-1	TRBV3-1/TRBV3-2	CASSPTHRDATEAFF
TRBJ1-1	TRBV19	CASRDMNTEAFF
TRBJ2-1	TRBV9	CASSEREAYNEQFF
TRBJ2-5	TRBV7-6	CASSSNEGREETQYF
TRBJ1-6	TRBV6-2/TRBV6-3	CASSFRLKNSPLHF
TRBJ2-1	TRBV6-2/TRBV6-3	CASSQGLAGGLNEQFF
TRBJ1-5	TRBV7-6	CASSSPGRVDQPQHF